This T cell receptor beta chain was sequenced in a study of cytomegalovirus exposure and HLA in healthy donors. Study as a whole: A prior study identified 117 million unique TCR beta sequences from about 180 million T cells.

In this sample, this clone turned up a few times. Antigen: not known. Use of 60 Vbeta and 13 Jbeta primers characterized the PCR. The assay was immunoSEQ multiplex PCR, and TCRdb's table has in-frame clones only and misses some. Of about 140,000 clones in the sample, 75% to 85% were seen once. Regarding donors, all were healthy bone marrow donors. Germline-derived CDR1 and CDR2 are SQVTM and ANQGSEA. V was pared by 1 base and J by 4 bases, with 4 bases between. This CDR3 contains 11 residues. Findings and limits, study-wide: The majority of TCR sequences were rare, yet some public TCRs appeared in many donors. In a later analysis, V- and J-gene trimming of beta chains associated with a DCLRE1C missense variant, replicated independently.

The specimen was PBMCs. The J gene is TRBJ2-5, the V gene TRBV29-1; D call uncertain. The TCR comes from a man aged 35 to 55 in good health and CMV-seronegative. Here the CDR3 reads CSVEVGETQYF. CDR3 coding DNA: TGCAGCGTTGAAGTCGGAGAGACCCAGTACTTC.